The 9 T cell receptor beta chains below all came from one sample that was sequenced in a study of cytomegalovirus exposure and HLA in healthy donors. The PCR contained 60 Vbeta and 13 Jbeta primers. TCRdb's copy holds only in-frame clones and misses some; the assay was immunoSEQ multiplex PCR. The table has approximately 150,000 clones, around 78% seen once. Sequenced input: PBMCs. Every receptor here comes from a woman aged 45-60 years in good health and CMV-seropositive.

CDR3 residues: CASSAGQGGDYGYTF. CDR3 bases: TGTGCCAGCAGCGCTGGACAGGGGGGAGACTATGGCTACACCTTC. This chain uses TRBV9 with TRBJ1-2; the match to TRBD1 covers 10 bases. This CDR3 spans 15 amino acids. V lost 3 bases to trimming and J lost 3 bases; unmatched junction nucleotides: 5. Germline V gene sequence: CDR1 SGDLS, CDR2 YYNGEE.

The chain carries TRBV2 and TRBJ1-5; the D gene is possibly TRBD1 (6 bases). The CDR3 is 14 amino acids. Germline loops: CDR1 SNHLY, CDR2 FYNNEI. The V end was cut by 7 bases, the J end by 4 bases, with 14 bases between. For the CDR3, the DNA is TGTGCCAGCACTTTCAAGGGGGGGAATCAGCCCCAGCATTTT. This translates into CASTFKGGNQPQHF.

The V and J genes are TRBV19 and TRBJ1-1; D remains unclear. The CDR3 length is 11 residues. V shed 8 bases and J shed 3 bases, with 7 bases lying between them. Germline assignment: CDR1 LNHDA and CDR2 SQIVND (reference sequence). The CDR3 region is CASGPYTEAFF. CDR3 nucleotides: TGTGCCAGTGGGCCTTACACTGAAGCTTTCTTT.

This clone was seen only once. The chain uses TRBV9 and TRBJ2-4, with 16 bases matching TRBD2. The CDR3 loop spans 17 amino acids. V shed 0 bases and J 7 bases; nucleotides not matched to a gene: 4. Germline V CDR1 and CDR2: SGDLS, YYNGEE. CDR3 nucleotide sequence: TGTGCCAGCAGCGTAGACGGGGGACTAGCGGGGGGGAACATTCAGTACTTC. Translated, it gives CASSVDGGLAGGNIQYF. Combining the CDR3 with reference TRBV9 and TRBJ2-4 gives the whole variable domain DSGVTQTPKHLITATGQRVTLRCSPRSGDLSVYWYQQSLDQGLQFLIQYYNGEERAKGNILERFSAQQFPDLHSELNLSSLELGDSALYFCASSVDGGLAGGNIQYFGAGTRLSVL.

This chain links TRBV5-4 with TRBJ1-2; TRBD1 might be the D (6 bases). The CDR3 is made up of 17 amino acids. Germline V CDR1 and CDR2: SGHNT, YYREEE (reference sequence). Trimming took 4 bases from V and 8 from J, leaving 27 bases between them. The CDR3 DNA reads TGTGCCAGCAGCCGTCCGGAAGGGAACAGGGCAGAGGGGGGCTACACCTTC. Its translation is CASSRPEGNRAEGGYTF.

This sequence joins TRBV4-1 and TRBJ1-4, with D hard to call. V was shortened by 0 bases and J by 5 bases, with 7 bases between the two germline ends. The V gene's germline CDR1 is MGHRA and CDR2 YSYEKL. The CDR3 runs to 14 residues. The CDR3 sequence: CASSQDLRNEKLFF. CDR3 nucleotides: TGCGCCAGCAGCCAAGATCTGCGGAATGAAAAACTGTTTTTT.

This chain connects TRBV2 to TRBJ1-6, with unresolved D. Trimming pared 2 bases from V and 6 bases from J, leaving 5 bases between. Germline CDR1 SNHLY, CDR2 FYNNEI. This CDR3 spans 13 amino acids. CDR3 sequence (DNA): TGTGCCAGCAGTGAACGGGGTAATTCACCCCTCCACTTT. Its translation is CASSERGNSPLHF. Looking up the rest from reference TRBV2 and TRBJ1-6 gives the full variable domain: EPEVTQTPSHQVTQMGQEVILRCVPISNHLYFYWYRQILGQKVEFLVSFYNNEISEKSEIFDDQFSVERPDGSNFTLKIRSTKLEDSAMYFCASSERGNSPLHFGNGTRLTVT.

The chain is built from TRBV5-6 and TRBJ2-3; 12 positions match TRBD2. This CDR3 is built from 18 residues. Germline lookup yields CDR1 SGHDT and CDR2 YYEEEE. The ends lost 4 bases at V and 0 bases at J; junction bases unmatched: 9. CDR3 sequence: CASSTTASGGASTDTQYF. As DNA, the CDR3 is TGTGCCAGCAGCACAACCGCTAGCGGGGGGGCCAGCACAGATACGCAGTATTTT.

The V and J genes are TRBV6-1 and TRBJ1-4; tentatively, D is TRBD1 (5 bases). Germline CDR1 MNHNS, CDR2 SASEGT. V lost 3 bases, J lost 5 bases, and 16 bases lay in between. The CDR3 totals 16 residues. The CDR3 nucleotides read TGTGCCAGCAGTGACGGTGGGGTACAGGTCAATGAAAAACTGTTTTTT. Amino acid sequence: CASSDGGVQVNEKLFF.